One and the same sample provided the 31 T cell receptor beta chains below, sequenced in a study of T cell responses to AZD1222 COVID-19 vaccine. The repertoire was sequenced with immunoSEQ multiplex PCR; TCRdb's copy has only in-frame clones and lacks some. This sample has about 120,000 clones, with approximately 90% found just once. Sample: peripheral blood, taken 28 days after the second AZD1222 dose. All receptors derive from an adult who received the AZD1222 COVID-19 vaccine.

V gene TRBV28 combines with J gene TRBJ2-7; no firm D call. Trimming took 8 bases from V and 3 from J, leaving 17 bases between them. CDR1 and CDR2 from the germline V gene are MDHEN and SYDVKM. The CDR3 runs 14 residues. CDR3 sequence (DNA): TGTGCCAGCGAGTTGGGTAGTGGGGACTACGAGCAGTACTTC. Translating gives CASELGSGDYEQYF.

The V call is TRBV10-3, the J call TRBJ1-1, with 7 positions matching TRBD1. CDR1 is ENHRY, CDR2 SYGVKD, per germline. With 6 bases clipped from V and 0 bases from J, the junction kept 4 bases outside the gene matches. CDR3 length: 14 amino acids. The CDR3 coding sequence is TGTGCCATCAGCGGACAGGTGATGAACACTGAAGCTTTCTTT. Amino acid sequence: CAISGQVMNTEAFF.

The CDR3 DNA sequence: TGTGCCAGCAGTTCGAGCCCCGATTTGAACACCGGGGAGCTGTTTTTT. It translates to CASSSSPDLNTGELFF. The V gene is TRBV27, the J gene TRBJ2-2; D is ambiguous. Per germline, CDR1 MNHEY and CDR2 SMNVEV (reference sequence). The CDR3 runs to 16 residues. V dropped 4 bases and J dropped 1 base, with 13 bases sitting between them.

The CDR3, as DNA: TGTGCCAGCTCACCTTCCCGGGGGGGATTGGGCTACACCTTC. Encoded protein: CASSPSRGGLGYTF. The chain uses TRBV18 and TRBJ1-2; D might be TRBD1 (5 bases). Trimming took off 3 bases at V and 8 bases at J, with 16 bases between the two ends. This CDR3 is 14 amino acids long. CDR1 and CDR2 from the germline V gene are KGHSH and LQKENI.

The rearrangement links TRBV5-1 to TRBJ1-2; 7 bases align to TRBD1. Germline V CDR1 and CDR2: SGHRS, YFSETQ. The V and J ends lost 5 bases and 7 bases, in that order; junction bases with no gene match: 8. The CDR3 has 13 residues. CDR3 sequence: CASSPDRAAGYTF. The CDR3 coding sequence is TGCGCCAGCAGTCCTGACAGGGCGGCTGGCTACACCTTC.

The rearrangement uses TRBV6-5 and TRBJ1-1; 7 bases are shared with TRBD1. CDR1 is MNHEY and CDR2 is SVGAGI in the germline V gene. Trimming removed 10 bases from V and 6 bases from J; junction bases left unmatched: 11. The CDR3 sequence is 13 residues long. CDR3 in amino acids: CATRQGGRAEAFF. DNA of the CDR3: TGTGCCACCAGACAGGGAGGGAGGGCTGAAGCTTTCTTT.

V gene TRBV29-1 combines with J gene TRBJ2-5; D perhaps matches TRBD2 (5 bases). The CDR3 extends over 11 amino acids. V shed 7 bases and J shed 5 bases, with 11 bases lying between them. Germline lookup yields CDR1 SQVTM and CDR2 ANQGSEA. The CDR3 DNA reads as TGCAGCGCTAGCTGGTCCGAGACCCAGTACTTC. Translation: CSASWSETQYF.

The chain couples TRBV7-3 to TRBJ1-1, with D maybe TRBD1 (5 bases). The V gene's germline CDR1 is SGHTA and CDR2 FQGTGA. The CDR3 extends over 14 amino acids. Trimming pared 2 bases from V and 4 bases from J, leaving 11 bases between. In nucleotides, the CDR3 is TGTGCCAGCAGCTTACAGGGTGTGAGCACTGAAGCTTTCTTT. Protein product: CASSLQGVSTEAFF.

V is TRBV5-1 and J is TRBJ2-1; 7 nucleotides line up with TRBD1. CDR1 and CDR2 from the germline V gene are SGHRS and YFSETQ. V shed 1 base, J shed 0 bases, and the junction held 4 bases outside the gene matches. The CDR3 length is 16 residues. The CDR3 DNA sequence: TGCGCCAGCAGCTTGCAGGGGGATATCTCCTACAATGAGCAGTTCTTC. It encodes CASSLQGDISYNEQFF.

V usage is TRBV19 and J usage is TRBJ1-1, with 7 bases lining up with TRBD1. J lost 0 bases, V lost 7 bases, and 14 bases had no gene match. This CDR3 comprises 17 residues. Germline values: CDR1 LNHDA, CDR2 SQIVND (reference sequence). DNA for the CDR3: TGTGCCAGTAAGGGCGCAGGGGGATACCGCATGAACACTGAAGCTTTCTTT. Its protein product is CASKGAGGYRMNTEAFF.

This clone was picked up one time. The chain recombines TRBV20-1 with TRBJ1-2; D gene uncertain. V was clipped by 7 bases and J by 0 bases, with 6 bases between them. Germline CDR1 DFQATT, CDR2 SNEGSKA (reference sequence). CDR3 length: 11 residues. DNA for the CDR3: TGCAGTGTCTACGCTAACTATGGCTACACCTTC. Translated: CSVYANYGYTF.

The CDR3 DNA reads as TGTGCCAGCAGTGAAGTCGGAAAACTGTTTTTT. This encodes CASSEVGKLFF. The V gene is TRBV6-1, the J gene TRBJ1-4; D remains ambiguous. Deletions cut 1 base from V and 10 bases from J, with 4 bases between. The germline V gene has CDR1 MNHNS and CDR2 SASEGT. The CDR3 loop spans 11 amino acids.

The CDR3 reads CASSSGAAYQETQYF. The CDR3 DNA follows: TGCGCCAGCAGTTCGGGCGCCGCGTACCAAGAGACCCAGTACTTC. V is TRBV5-1 and J is TRBJ2-5; D remains unclear. Per the germline V gene, CDR1 is SGHRS and CDR2 is YFSETQ. The CDR3 consists of 15 residues. Trimming took off 5 bases at V and 0 bases at J, with 14 bases between the two ends.

This clone was recorded once. This sequence joins TRBV5-1 and TRBJ1-2; 9 bases match TRBD1. CDR1 is SGHRS, CDR2 YFSETQ, per germline. The CDR3 spans 13 residues. The trim removed 4 bases at V and 6 bases at J, leaving 4 bases unmatched. The CDR3 region is CASSGRDRDGYTF. In nucleotides, the CDR3 is TGCGCCAGCAGCGGCCGGGACAGGGATGGCTACACCTTC.

The chain links TRBV6-1 to TRBJ1-4; D not resolved. Trimming pared 2 bases from V and 9 bases from J, leaving 16 bases between. Germline V gene sequence: CDR1 MNHNS, CDR2 SASEGT. The CDR3 extends over 15 amino acids. CDR3 loop: CASSESVPGLKKLFF. DNA for the CDR3: TGTGCCAGCAGTGAATCGGTCCCCGGACTAAAAAAACTGTTTTTT.

This sequence joins TRBV20-1 and TRBJ2-7; 7 bases line up with TRBD1. V trimming: 7 bases; J trimming: 2 bases; junction bases outside the gene matches: 2. The CDR3 loop spans 11 amino acids. CDR1 DFQATT and CDR2 SNEGSKA come from the germline V gene (reference sequence). The CDR3 coding sequence is TGCAGTGAGGGGGCAACCTACGAGCAGTACTTC. This translates into CSEGATYEQYF.

This chain connects TRBV28 to TRBJ1-5, with a possible D match to TRBD1 (5 bases). The CDR3 runs 13 residues. Trimming took off 6 bases at V and 7 bases at J, with 13 bases between the two ends. The germline V gene encodes CDR1 MDHEN and CDR2 SYDVKM. CDR3 sequence (DNA): TGTGCCAGCAGCCGTGACAGACTACAGCCCCAGCATTTT. Protein product: CASSRDRLQPQHF.

This sequence joins TRBV12-3 or TRBV12-4 and TRBJ1-2, with D possibly matching TRBD1 (6 bases). V lost 7 bases to trimming and J lost 7 bases, with 13 bases between them. The CDR3 covers 12 residues. CDR3 amino acids: CASTLGGSGYTF. Written as DNA, the CDR3 is TGTGCCAGCACCTTAGGGGGATCTGGCTACACCTTC.

This chain joins TRBV29-1 and TRBJ2-1, with D perhaps matching TRBD2 (7 bases). Germline-derived CDR1 and CDR2 are SQVTM and ANQGSEA. The CDR3 length is 15 residues. Trimming cost V 5 bases and J 8 bases, with 22 bases left between them. The CDR3 reads CSVQTLGAGADEQFF. The CDR3 DNA sequence: TGCAGCGTTCAGACCCTGGGGGCGGGGGCCGATGAGCAGTTCTTC.

This chain joins TRBV28 and TRBJ1-4, with TRBD1 matching over 8 bases. V trimming: 6 bases; J trimming: 8 bases; junction bases outside the gene matches: 5. The CDR3 loop spans 13 amino acids. Germline V CDR1 and CDR2: MDHEN, SYDVKM. The CDR3 nucleotides are TGTGCCAGCAGGGACAGGGCGGGCGAAAAACTGTTTTTT. Amino acid sequence: CASRDRAGEKLFF.

This chain joins TRBV19 and TRBJ2-2; 13 nucleotides align to TRBD2. This CDR3 contains 16 residues. Germline CDR1 is LNHDA and CDR2 is SQIVND (reference sequence). J lost 7 bases, V lost 4 bases, and 6 bases had no gene match. CDR3 nucleotide sequence: TGTGCCAGTAGTACCGGACTAGCGGGAGTGTTCGGGGAGCTGTTTTTT. The encoded protein is CASSTGLAGVFGELFF.

In the case of this clone: Other DNA variants within this sample encode the same CDR3. The V gene is TRBV19, the J gene TRBJ2-7; D gene uncertain. Germline V lookup: CDR1 LNHDA, CDR2 SQIVND (reference sequence). The length of the CDR3 is 13 residues. Trimming took off 1 base at V and 4 bases at J, with 8 bases between the two ends. The CDR3 sequence: CASSIGSGYEQYF. As DNA, the CDR3 is TGTGCCAGTAGTATAGGATCGGGTTACGAGCAGTACTTC.

The chain links TRBV5-1 to TRBJ1-1; a possible D gene is TRBD1 (5 bases). The CDR3 runs 13 residues. Germline V gene lookup returns CDR1 SGHRS and CDR2 YFSETQ. The V and J ends lost 4 bases and 3 bases respectively, with 10 bases between them. CDR3 amino acids: CASSKGWDTEAFF. The CDR3 DNA reads TGCGCCAGCAGCAAGGGGTGGGACACTGAAGCTTTCTTT.

The chain joins TRBV7-9 to TRBJ2-3; 8 bases are shared with TRBD1. The CDR3 spans 15 residues. V was pared by 2 bases and J by 4 bases, with 5 bases of the junction left unmatched. Germline values: CDR1 SEHNR, CDR2 FQNEAQ (reference sequence). Here the CDR3 reads CASSLQGALPDTQYF. In DNA form, the CDR3 reads TGTGCCAGCAGCTTACAGGGGGCGCTTCCAGATACGCAGTATTTT.

This clone was recorded once. The gene calls are TRBV10-3 and TRBJ1-1; D might be TRBD1 (5 bases). This CDR3 comprises 12 residues. V was cut by 8 bases and J by 4 bases, with 11 bases left in between. Germline V gene sequence: CDR1 ENHRY, CDR2 SYGVKD. CDR3 amino acids: CAIGGWSTEAFF. The CDR3 DNA follows: TGTGCCATCGGGGGGTGGAGCACTGAAGCTTTCTTT.

This clone came up once. This chain joins TRBV6-5 and TRBJ1-2; 11 positions match TRBD1. The CDR3 has 15 residues. CDR1 MNHEY and CDR2 SVGAGI come from the germline V gene. J was trimmed by 4 bases and V by 6 bases; bases with no gene match: 7. CDR3 residues: CASRSDRGQIYGYTF. The CDR3 nucleotides are TGTGCCAGCAGATCGGACAGGGGGCAGATCTATGGCTACACCTTC.

The chain joins TRBV6-5 to TRBJ1-2, with 8 bases identical to TRBD1. J lost 12 bases, V lost 6 bases, and 9 bases had no gene match. Per germline, CDR1 MNHEY and CDR2 SVGAGI. The length of the CDR3 is 12 residues. The CDR3 nucleotides read TGTGCCAGCAGGCCACCTCAGGGGGCTCACACCTTC. Translation gives CASRPPQGAHTF.

The chain combines TRBV5-6 with TRBJ2-1, with 8 bases identical to TRBD2. CDR3 size: 13 residues. Trimming took 4 bases from V and 8 from J; bases not matched to a gene: 5. The germline V gene encodes CDR1 SGHDT and CDR2 YYEEEE. The CDR3 DNA follows: TGTGCCAGCAGCGCCCACGGGGGGGATGAGCAGTTCTTC. Translation gives CASSAHGGDEQFF.

V gene TRBV5-1 combines with J gene TRBJ2-2; 13 bases align to TRBD2. CDR1 is SGHRS, CDR2 YFSETQ, per germline. The CDR3 covers 21 residues. With V trimmed by 3 bases and J by 4 bases, 18 bases remained unmatched. For the CDR3, the DNA is TGCGCCAGCAGCTCGACGCCGGCCGGGACTAGCGGGATCCCGGGCACCGGGGAGCTGTTTTTT. The encoded protein is CASSSTPAGTSGIPGTGELFF.

The chain has TRBV10-2 and TRBJ1-2; D gene unclear. The V and J ends lost 4 bases and 4 bases respectively, with 16 bases between them. Per germline, CDR1 WSHSY and CDR2 SAAADI. This CDR3 has 15 amino acids. CDR3: CASSGTAGPIYGYTF. As DNA, the CDR3 is TGCGCCAGCAGTGGGACGGCAGGTCCTATCTATGGCTACACCTTC.

The chain links TRBV12-3 or TRBV12-4 to TRBJ2-7, with a tentative D call TRBD1 (6 bases). The CDR3 spans 13 residues. Between the trimmed V and J ends, which lost 4 bases and 0 bases, there was a span of 7 bases. CDR3 sequence (DNA): TGTGCCAGCAGTTGGGACATCTCCTACGAGCAGTACTTC. Amino acid sequence: CASSWDISYEQYF.